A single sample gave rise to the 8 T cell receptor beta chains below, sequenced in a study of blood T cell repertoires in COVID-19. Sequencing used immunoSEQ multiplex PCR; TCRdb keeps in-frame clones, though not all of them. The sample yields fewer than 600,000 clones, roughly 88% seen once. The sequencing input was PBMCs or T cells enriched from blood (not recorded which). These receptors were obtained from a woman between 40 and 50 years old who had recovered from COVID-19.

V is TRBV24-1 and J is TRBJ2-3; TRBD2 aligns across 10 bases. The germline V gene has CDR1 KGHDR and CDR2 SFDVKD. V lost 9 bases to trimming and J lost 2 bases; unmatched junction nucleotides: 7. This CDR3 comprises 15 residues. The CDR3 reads CATGLAGGTTDTQYF. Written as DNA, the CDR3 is TGTGCCACCGGCTTAGCGGGAGGCACCACAGATACGCAGTATTTT.

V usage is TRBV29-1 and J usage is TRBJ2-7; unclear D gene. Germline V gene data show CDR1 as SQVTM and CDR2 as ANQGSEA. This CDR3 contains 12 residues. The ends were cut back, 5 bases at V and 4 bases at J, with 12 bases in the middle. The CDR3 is CSVRPPGYEQYF. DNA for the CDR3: TGCAGCGTTCGACCCCCCGGGTACGAGCAGTACTTC.

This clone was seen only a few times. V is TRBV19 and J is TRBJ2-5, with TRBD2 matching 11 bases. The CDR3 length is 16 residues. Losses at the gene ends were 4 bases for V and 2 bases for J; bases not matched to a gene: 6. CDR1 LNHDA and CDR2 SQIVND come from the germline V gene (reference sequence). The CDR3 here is CASSTLAGGLQETQYF. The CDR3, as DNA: TGTGCCAGTAGTACGCTAGCGGGAGGACTTCAAGAGACCCAGTACTTC.

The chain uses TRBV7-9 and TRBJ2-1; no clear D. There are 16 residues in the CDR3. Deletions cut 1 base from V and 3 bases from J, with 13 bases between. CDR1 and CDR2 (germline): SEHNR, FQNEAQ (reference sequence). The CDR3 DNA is TGTGCCAGCAGCTTAGGGCAGGAAGTGGGCTACAATGAGCAGTTCTTC. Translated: CASSLGQEVGYNEQFF.

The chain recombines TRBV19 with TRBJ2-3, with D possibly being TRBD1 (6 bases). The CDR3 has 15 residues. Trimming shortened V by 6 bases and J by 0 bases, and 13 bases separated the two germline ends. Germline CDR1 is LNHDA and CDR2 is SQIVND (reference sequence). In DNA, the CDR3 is TGTGCCAGTAGCCCCAGGGGTTCTAGCACAGATACGCAGTATTTT. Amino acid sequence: CASSPRGSSTDTQYF.

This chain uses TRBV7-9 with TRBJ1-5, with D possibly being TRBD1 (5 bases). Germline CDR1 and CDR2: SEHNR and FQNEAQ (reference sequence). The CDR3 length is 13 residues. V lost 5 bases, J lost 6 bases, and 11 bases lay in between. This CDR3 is CASSDRGGQPQHF. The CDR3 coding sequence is TGTGCCAGCAGCGATAGGGGTGGTCAGCCCCAGCATTTT.

CDR3: CASSEDRLYSGNTIYF. DNA of the CDR3: TGTGCCAGCAGTGAAGATCGGTTGTACTCTGGAAACACCATATATTTT. The chain combines TRBV2 with TRBJ1-3; no clear D gene. Germline V gives CDR1 SNHLY, CDR2 FYNNEI. Between the trimmed V and J ends, which lost 1 base and 0 bases, there was a span of 10 bases. The CDR3 runs to 16 residues.

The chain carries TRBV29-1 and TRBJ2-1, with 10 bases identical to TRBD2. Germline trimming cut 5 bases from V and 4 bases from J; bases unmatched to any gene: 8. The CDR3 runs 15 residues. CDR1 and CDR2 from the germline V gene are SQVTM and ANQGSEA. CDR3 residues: CSVKILAGEYNEQFF. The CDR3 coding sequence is TGCAGCGTTAAAATCCTAGCGGGGGAATACAATGAGCAGTTCTTC.